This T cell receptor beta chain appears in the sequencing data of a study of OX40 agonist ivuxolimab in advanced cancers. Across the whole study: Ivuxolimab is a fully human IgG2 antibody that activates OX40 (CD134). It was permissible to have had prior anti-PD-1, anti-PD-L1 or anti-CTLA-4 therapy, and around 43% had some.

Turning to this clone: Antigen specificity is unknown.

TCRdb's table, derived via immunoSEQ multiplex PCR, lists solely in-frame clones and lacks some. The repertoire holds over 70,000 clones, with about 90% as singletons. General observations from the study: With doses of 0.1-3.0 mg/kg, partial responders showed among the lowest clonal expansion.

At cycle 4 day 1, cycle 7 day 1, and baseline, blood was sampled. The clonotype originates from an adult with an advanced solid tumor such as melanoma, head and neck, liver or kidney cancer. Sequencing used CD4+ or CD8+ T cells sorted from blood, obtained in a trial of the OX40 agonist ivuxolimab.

The CDR3 protein is CAIGGRGYGDTQYF. The CDR3 DNA reads as TGTGCCATCGGGGGGCGCGGGTATGGAGATACGCAGTATTTT. V gene TRBV27 combines with J gene TRBJ2-3; D perhaps matches TRBD2 (7 bases). In germline, CDR1 is MNHEY, CDR2 SMNVEV (reference sequence). Trimming pared 10 bases from V and 5 bases from J, leaving 19 bases between. CDR3 length: 14 residues.